Each of the 28 T cell receptor beta chains below was sequenced from the same sample in a study of identical twins. Via MiXCR, TCRdb re-called the 5' RACE reads, giving one row per CDR3 protein. The top ten hold more than 2.5% of the sample, which has about 570,000 distinct CDR3 sequences, approximately 9.6% seen once. These same records also appear under a second study, on yellow fever vaccine responses in identical twins.

What was sequenced was PBMCs. The receptors here all came from a woman between 18 and 30 years old in good health.

This chain uses TRBV7-9 with TRBJ2-6; no clear D. The CDR3 loop spans 15 amino acids. Per germline, CDR1 SEHNR and CDR2 FQNEAQ (reference sequence). Trimming cost V 3 bases and J 0 bases, with 6 bases left between them. CDR3 amino acids: CASSFLGSGANVLTF. The CDR3 DNA follows: TGTGCCAGCAGCTTTCTGGGCTCTGGGGCCAACGTCCTGACTTTC.

The chain employs TRBV5-6 and TRBJ2-1; tentatively, D is TRBD2 (6 bases). There are 16 residues in the CDR3. The germline CDR1 and CDR2 sequences are SGHDT and YYEEEE. V was shortened by 3 bases and J by 8 bases, with 21 bases between the two germline ends. Written as DNA, the CDR3 is TGTGCCAGCAGCTGCCCCGAGGGAGGATATCCGGATGAGCAGTTCTTC. Encoded protein: CASSCPEGGYPDEQFF.

This clonotype has ten or more counts. The chain joins TRBV4-1 to TRBJ2-1; 8 bases are shared with TRBD1. This CDR3 region has 16 residues. After removal of 1 base from V and 6 bases from J, the junction contained 8 bases not matched to a gene. Germline V lookup: CDR1 MGHRA, CDR2 YSYEKL. DNA of the CDR3: TGCGCCAGCAGCCAAGTCTTTCGGACAGGGACCAATGAGCAGTTCTTC. It codes for CASSQVFRTGTNEQFF.

A remark on this clonotype: At one of its ends the junction is not consistent with the germline gene, which may arise from a read error. This rearrangement joins TRBV20-1 to TRBJ2-3, with 7 bases aligning to TRBD2. The germline gives CDR1 DFQATT, CDR2 SNEGSKA (reference sequence). The CDR3 sequence is 12 residues long. CDR3 DNA: TGCAGTCTACCGGGAGGTGCAGATACGCAGTGTTTT. It is translated as CSLPGGADTQCF.

V gene TRBV4-3 combines with J gene TRBJ1-2; no firm D call. V gave up 1 base and J gave up 6 bases, with 12 bases separating them. The CDR3 spans 14 residues. Per germline, CDR1 LGHNA and CDR2 YSLEER. The CDR3 bases are TGCGCCAGCAGCCAAGCTGTGGACCAGCATGGCTACACCTTC. This sequence encodes CASSQAVDQHGYTF.

The table lists this clonotype with many counts. The V and J genes are TRBV20-1 and TRBJ2-7; D perhaps matches TRBD1 (6 bases). Germline CDR1 DFQATT, CDR2 SNEGSKA (reference sequence). V was cut by 3 bases and J by 0 bases, with 18 bases left in between. The CDR3 runs 16 residues. The CDR3: CSARPQGQGTSYEQYF. The CDR3 DNA reads as TGCAGTGCTAGGCCCCAGGGGCAGGGGACCTCCTACGAGCAGTACTTC.

Many counts were recorded for this clonotype. The gene calls are TRBV5-6 and TRBJ1-1, with D hard to call. CDR1 and CDR2 from the germline V gene are SGHDT and YYEEEE. Trimming left V 2 bases short and J 1 base short, with 6 bases between. The CDR3 extends over 13 amino acids. The CDR3: CASSFTRNTEAFF. The DNA of the CDR3 is TGTGCCAGCAGCTTCACAAGGAACACTGAAGCTTTCTTT.

The chain combines TRBV7-9 with TRBJ2-1; unclear D gene. Trimming cost V 5 bases and J 4 bases, with 9 bases left between them. The length of the CDR3 is 13 residues. Germline CDR1 is SEHNR and CDR2 is FQNEAQ (reference sequence). CDR3 protein: CASSLQEYNEQFF. The CDR3, as DNA: TGTGCCAGCAGCCTCCAGGAGTACAATGAGCAGTTCTTC.

This clonotype has only a few counts. The chain has TRBV27 and TRBJ1-1; D is uncertain. This CDR3 has 13 residues. In germline, CDR1 is MNHEY, CDR2 SMNVEV (reference sequence). Deletions cut 2 bases from V and 3 bases from J, with 7 bases between. CDR3: CASSLKVDTEAFF. DNA of the CDR3: TGTGCCAGCAGTTTAAAGGTGGACACTGAAGCTTTCTTT.

CDR3 residues: CSVEDPGAETGELFF. The CDR3 nucleotides are TGCAGCGTTGAAGATCCGGGGGCGGAGACCGGGGAGCTGTTTTTT. The V gene is TRBV29-1, the J gene TRBJ2-2; D may match TRBD1 or TRBD2 (6 bases each). Trimming took 0 bases from V and 5 from J, leaving 13 bases between them. The CDR3 extends over 15 amino acids. Germline V lookup: CDR1 SQVTM, CDR2 ANQGSEA.

This clonotype was counted only a few times. The V call is TRBV10-1, the J call TRBJ2-3, with TRBD2 identical over 9 bases. Germline V gene lookup returns CDR1 WNHNN and CDR2 SYGVQD (reference sequence). The trim removed 3 bases at V and 4 bases at J, leaving 11 bases unmatched. The CDR3 spans 17 residues. CDR3 loop: CASSEGWPSGNADTQYF. CDR3 bases: TGCGCCAGCAGTGAAGGGTGGCCTAGCGGGAATGCAGATACGCAGTATTTT.

The chain joins TRBV2 to TRBJ2-5; the D gene is possibly TRBD2 (6 bases). CDR1 SNHLY and CDR2 FYNNEI come from the germline V gene. CDR3 length: 13 amino acids. The germline V and J ends were trimmed by 8 bases and 1 base, with 11 bases remaining between them. CDR3 nucleotide sequence: TGTGCCAGCTCCTCCGGGAGCCAAGAGACCCAGTACTTC. Translating it yields CASSSGSQETQYF.

The chain is built from TRBV12-3 or TRBV12-4 and TRBJ1-6, with 8 nucleotides matching TRBD1. This CDR3 contains 16 residues. V dropped 5 bases and J dropped 7; count of bases not matched to a gene: 10. The CDR3 DNA follows: TGTGCCAGCAGTAAAGCGGCAGGGGGCAGGAATTCACCCCTCCACTTT. Protein sequence: CASSKAAGGRNSPLHF.

This clonotype occurred many times. At one end the junction does not follow the germline gene, possibly because of a read error. This chain links TRBV6-1 with TRBJ1-1, with D tentatively TRBD1 (6 bases). The CDR3 covers 15 residues. Germline CDR1 is MNHNS and CDR2 is SASEGT. The CDR3 loop is CASREGGLANTEAFF. CDR3 nucleotide sequence: TGTGCCAGCAGGGAAGGGGGACTAGCGAACACTGAAGCTTTCTTT.

This clonotype was seen more than once but under ten times. Here the CDR3 reads CSAYHGFRDEQYF. CDR3 DNA: TGCAGTGCCTATCACGGGTTTCGAGACGAGCAGTACTTC. This chain joins TRBV20-1 and TRBJ2-7; D call uncertain. The germline V and J ends were trimmed by 6 bases and 5 bases, with 17 bases remaining between them. The CDR3 has 13 amino acids. Germline V gene data show CDR1 as DFQATT and CDR2 as SNEGSKA (reference sequence).

This chain links TRBV7-2 with TRBJ2-5; 12 nucleotides align to TRBD2. Trimming took 1 base from V and 5 from J; bases not matched to a gene: 11. The CDR3 spans 18 residues. Per germline, CDR1 SGHTA and CDR2 FQGNSA. CDR3 nucleotide sequence: TGTGCCAGCAGCTTAGGCTCTACCCTAGCGGGGGGGCCGGAGACCCAGTACTTC. Its protein is CASSLGSTLAGGPETQYF. The full variable domain, its missing parts supplied by reference TRBV7-2 and TRBJ2-5, is GAGVSQSPSNKVTEKGKDVELRCDPISGHTALYWYRQSLGQGLEFLIYFQGNSAPDKSGLPSDRFSAERTGGSVSTLTIQRTQQEDSAVYLCASSLGSTLAGGPETQYFGPGTRLLVL.

J is TRBJ1-4 and V is TRBV7-2, with D uncertain. Trimming removed 1 base at V and 14 bases at J, with 8 bases between. This CDR3 is built from 11 residues. The V gene's germline CDR1 is SGHTA and CDR2 FQGNSA. The CDR3 bases are TGTGCCAGCAGCTTAGACGGGTTTCTGTTTTTT. The encoded protein is CASSLDGFLFF.

This clonotype has a count of ten or more. The CDR3 here is CASSLSTYEDTQYF. CDR3 coding DNA: TGTGCCAGCAGTTTATCCACCTATGAAGATACGCAGTATTTT. V usage is TRBV12-3 or TRBV12-4 and J usage is TRBJ2-3; D not certain. Trimming left V 2 bases short and J 5 bases short, with 11 bases between. The CDR3 is 14 amino acids.

V usage is TRBV6-5 and J usage is TRBJ1-2; D ambiguous. Germline loops: CDR1 MNHEY, CDR2 SVGAGI. V was trimmed by 8 bases and J by 7 bases, leaving 11 bases between them. The CDR3 sequence is 11 residues long. CDR3: CASAKGGGYTF. CDR3 DNA: TGTGCCAGCGCAAAGGGTGGTGGCTACACCTTC.

Ten or more counts support this clonotype. The CDR3 DNA follows: TGCAGCGCGGAGGGCCGAGGGGGCATGTCCTACAATGAGCAGTTCTTC. Protein sequence: CSAEGRGGMSYNEQFF. The chain recombines TRBV29-1 with TRBJ2-1, with a weak D call TRBD1 (7 bases). In germline, CDR1 is SQVTM, CDR2 ANQGSEA. Trimming took 7 bases from V and 1 from J, leaving 20 bases between them. The CDR3 contains 16 residues.

This clonotype was counted ten times or more. This chain links TRBV29-1 with TRBJ1-1; no reliable D call. CDR1 is SQVTM and CDR2 is ANQGSEA in the germline V gene. Trimming stripped 6 bases from V and 4 bases from J, with 15 bases between. This CDR3 has 13 amino acids. This chain's CDR3 is CSVGARAPTEAFF. In DNA, the CDR3 is TGCAGCGTGGGAGCCCGGGCTCCCACTGAAGCTTTCTTT.

This clonotype was observed a few times. An end of the junction does not agree with germline; a read error may underlie this. J is TRBJ2-1 and V is TRBV12-3 or TRBV12-4; 7 bases match TRBD1. There are 13 residues in the CDR3. CDR3 sequence: CASSLTGLNEQFF. DNA of the CDR3: TGTGCCAGCAGTCTGACAGGGCTCAATGAGCAGTTTTTC.

The chain is built from TRBV6-5 and TRBJ2-3, with D perhaps being TRBD1 or TRBD2 (5 bases each). Germline-derived CDR1 and CDR2 are MNHEY and SVGAGI. Trimming stripped 4 bases from V and 0 bases from J, with 14 bases between. The CDR3 is 16 amino acids. CDR3 residues: CASSSPGPISTDTQYF. The CDR3, as DNA: TGTGCCAGCAGTTCCCCGGGACCCATTAGCACAGATACGCAGTATTTT.

This clonotype was detected a few times. The V call is TRBV29-1, the J call TRBJ1-1; no definite D call. Germline values: CDR1 SQVTM, CDR2 ANQGSEA. This CDR3 has 13 amino acids. V gave up 4 bases and J gave up 2 bases, with 11 bases separating them. The CDR3 DNA follows: TGCAGCGTTGCGTTGGCACCAAACACTGAAGCTTTCTTT. Its translation: CSVALAPNTEAFF.

This clonotype showed up just a few times. The rearrangement joins TRBV5-1 to TRBJ2-3, with a possible D match to TRBD1 (5 bases). Trimming took off 1 base at V and 3 bases at J, with 15 bases between the two ends. The CDR3 has 16 residues. Per germline, CDR1 SGHRS and CDR2 YFSETQ. Here the CDR3 reads CASSLKDTLGTDTQYF. DNA for the CDR3: TGCGCCAGCAGCTTGAAGGACACCTTGGGAACAGATACGCAGTATTTT.

V and J are TRBV24-1 and TRBJ2-5, with a tentative D call TRBD2 (6 bases). Germline CDR1 is KGHDR and CDR2 is SFDVKD. Trimming pared 4 bases from V and 5 bases from J, leaving 16 bases between. The CDR3 has 15 amino acids. CDR3 loop: CATSDPRRGLETQYF. CDR3 in DNA: TGTGCCACCAGTGACCCCCGGAGGGGTCTGGAGACCCAGTACTTC.

V and J are TRBV27 and TRBJ2-3; no clear D. This CDR3 has 11 residues. The V end was cut by 6 bases, the J end by 8 bases, with 9 bases between. Germline V gene sequence: CDR1 MNHEY, CDR2 SMNVEV (reference sequence). The CDR3 is CASRGSLTQYF. The CDR3 DNA reads TGTGCCAGCAGAGGTTCCCTTACGCAGTATTTT.

The genes are TRBV20-1 and TRBJ2-7; D is unresolved. This CDR3 region has 11 residues. The germline V gene encodes CDR1 DFQATT and CDR2 SNEGSKA (reference sequence). V was clipped by 6 bases and J by 4 bases, with 10 bases between them. CDR3 protein: CSAKRSYEQYF. CDR3 bases: TGCAGTGCCAAGAGAAGTTACGAGCAGTACTTC.